Listed below are T cell receptor beta chains from one sample, sequenced in a study of control samples from healthy donors and cancer patients. Only in-frame clones appear in the TCRdb table, and some are missing; sequencing was by immunoSEQ multiplex PCR. The table has about 110,000 clones, 70% to 90% seen once. The specimen was PBMCs. These TCRs come from a woman aged 55-70 years with lung cancer. The CDR3 runs from the conserved cysteine through the conserved F or W.

TRBV18	CASSRQGAYEQYF
TRBV3-1/TRBV3-2	CASSQGTGIRNQPQHF
TRBV12-3/TRBV12-4	CASRSSRNTEAFF
TRBV5-6	CASSLERGYYPAGYTF
TRBV6-1	CASSESLNTEAFF
TRBV2	CASRQDTEAFF
TRBV28	CASSQGGQFRLDGYTF
TRBV5-6	CASGISYGTEAFF
TRBV2	CASSENSVPMETQYF
TRBV5-4	CASSSAFSGSGNEQFF
TRBV2	CASSANREQFF
TRBV5-1	CASSLSVGAGANVLTF
TRBV27	CASSLTGTDTQYF
TRBV9	CASSVEGRQGNLLGNQETQYF
TRBV7-6	CASSLVGRAGNEQFF
TRBV29-1	CSVVYSAGGDQPQHF
TRBV18	CASSRTAPFDEKLFF
TRBV6-2/TRBV6-3	CASSYERTGGGFNQPQHF
TRBV5-1	CASSFTGYEQYF
TRBV3-1/TRBV3-2	CASSQVGLDIQYF
TRBV12-5	CASGLTGGRGNTIYF
TRBV25-1	CASSEYRVDREYGYTF
TRBV7-9	CASTGGVNTEAFF
TRBV11-3	CASSLGLAEPTDTQYF
TRBV6-4	CASNGLAGRLCTGELFF
TRBV9	CASSVGQDTYEQYF
TRBV19	CASRTSPGNTIYF
TRBV5-1	CASSVQGTVGTDTQYF
TRBV7-3	CASSLWSTSATEQYF
TRBV24-1	CATSDKATGEQYF
TRBV6-5	CASRGRGNTEAFF
TRBV5-4	CASSVISGTGVTGELFF
TRBV3-1/TRBV3-2	CASSQDRTGLGNTIYF
TRBV6-5	CASSYSRTSAGDTQYF
TRBV29-1	CTGTPQNTEAFF
TRBV19	CASRGQATYEQYF
TRBV3-1/TRBV3-2	CASSQVTGGAYEQYF
TRBV19	CASSITYVEGAFF
TRBV15	CATAGSPEETQYF
TRBV7-8	CASSFWAASDDTEAFF
TRBV11-2	CASSAPQGARYNEQFF
TRBV5-1	CASSFDWPDTQYF
TRBV5-1	CASSFASKRGNGQYF
TRBV5-1	CASSLGADTQYF
TRBV27	CASSSIRQGYGYTF
TRBV27	CASSPGRGVEQYF
TRBV19	CASSIGSTDFPTEAFF
TRBV3-1/TRBV3-2	CASSPETGGSLTEAFF
TRBV6-2/TRBV6-3	CASSPLGRGGNQPQHF
TRBV7-2	CASSSTLGGTDTQYF
TRBV28	CASSFIGNQPQHF
TRBV5-1	CASSLNLRGAMNTEAFF
TRBV6-5	CASTVGQGAAYGYTF